Shown below are 31 T cell receptor beta chains from a single sample sequenced in a study of ipilimumab plus nivolumab after autologous stem cell transplantation. The method was immunoSEQ multiplex PCR; TCRdb's version includes in-frame clones alone and lacks a portion of them. The sample carries roughly 20,000 clones, 75% to 85% recorded once. Sequencing used PBMCs, obtained in a trial of ipilimumab plus nivolumab as post-transplant consolidation. These receptors were obtained from a male donor with diffuse large B-cell lymphoma.

This clone appeared once. The chain recombines TRBV5-5 with TRBJ2-2, with D maybe TRBD1 (5 bases). The V gene's germline CDR1 is SGHKS and CDR2 YYEKEE (reference sequence). The CDR3 length is 15 residues. V lost 1 base and J 0 bases, leaving 7 bases between the germline ends. In DNA form, the CDR3 reads TGTGCCAGCAGCTTGTGGGGCACGAACACCGGGGAGCTGTTTTTT. It translates to CASSLWGTNTGELFF.

The rearrangement links TRBV5-1 to TRBJ2-7; the match to TRBD1 covers 7 bases. Germline V gene data show CDR1 as SGHRS and CDR2 as YFSETQ. The CDR3 length is 13 residues. After removal of 3 bases from V and 5 bases from J, the junction contained 5 bases not matched to a gene. CDR3 region: CASSSQGLHEQYF. The CDR3 coding sequence is TGCGCCAGCAGCTCACAGGGGCTCCACGAGCAGTACTTC.

The gene calls are TRBV6-1 and TRBJ1-2, with no clear D. V was shortened by 4 bases and J by 0 bases, with 15 bases between the two germline ends. This CDR3 is 16 amino acids long. Germline V gene data show CDR1 as MNHNS and CDR2 as SASEGT. The CDR3 spells CASSGGEVWSNYGYTF. CDR3 coding DNA: TGTGCCAGCAGTGGCGGGGAGGTATGGTCTAACTATGGCTACACCTTC.

The chain combines TRBV7-2 with TRBJ2-3; 9 positions agree with TRBD2. V shed 1 base, J shed 3 bases, and the junction held 11 bases outside the gene matches. The CDR3 runs 18 residues. Per germline, CDR1 SGHTA and CDR2 FQGNSA. The CDR3 region has the DNA TGTGCCAGCAGCTTAGTGGGCGCGGGGGGGAGTTTGACAGATACGCAGTATTTT. Encoded protein: CASSLVGAGGSLTDTQYF.

J is TRBJ1-1 and V is TRBV13; unclear D gene. The CDR3 totals 12 residues. Germline V gene sequence: CDR1 PRHDT, CDR2 FYEKMQ (reference sequence). V gave up 7 bases and J gave up 6 bases, with 12 bases separating them. The CDR3 coding sequence is TGTGCCAGCATTGAGGGAAGGGCTGAAGCTTTCTTT. Its protein is CASIEGRAEAFF.

This clone has a single count. The rearrangement uses TRBV28 and TRBJ1-6, with 7 bases aligning to TRBD1. With V trimmed by 7 bases and J by 4 bases, 7 bases remained unmatched. Germline V gene lookup returns CDR1 MDHEN and CDR2 SYDVKM. The CDR3 covers 15 residues. The CDR3, as DNA: TGTGCCAGCACGAAGGGACAGTTTTATAATTCACCCCTCCACTTT. Amino acids: CASTKGQFYNSPLHF. The full variable domain, rest sourced from reference TRBV28 and TRBJ1-6, is DVKVTQSSRYLVKRTGEKVFLECVQDMDHENMFWYRQDPGLGLRLIYFSYDVKMKEKGDIPEGYSVSREKKERFSLILESASTNQTSMYLCASTKGQFYNSPLHFGNGTRLTVT.

This clone turned up a few times. This chain links TRBV6-5 with TRBJ1-2, with 8 bases identical to TRBD1. V was clipped by 6 bases and J by 8 bases; unmatched bases: 14. CDR1 and CDR2 from the germline V gene are MNHEY and SVGAGI. The CDR3 is made up of 15 amino acids. The CDR3 DNA reads TGTGCCAGCAGCCGCCGATTCGACAGGGGTTGGGGCTACACCTTC. Its translation is CASSRRFDRGWGYTF.

A remark on this clone: Other DNA sequences in this sample translate to the same CDR3. The CDR3 DNA follows: TGTGCCACCAGCAGAGAGTTGGTTGGGGCTAACTATGGCTACACCTTC. This encodes CATSRELVGANYGYTF. The chain joins TRBV15 to TRBJ1-2, with D uncertain. Trimming removed 0 bases at V and 0 bases at J, with 11 bases between. The CDR3 loop spans 16 amino acids. Germline V lookup: CDR1 LNHNV, CDR2 YYDKDF (reference sequence).

This clone appeared once. The J gene is TRBJ1-4, the V gene TRBV4-1, with D unclear. V gave up 1 base and J gave up 7 bases, with 1 base separating them. CDR3 size: 11 residues. Germline V gene lookup returns CDR1 MGHRA and CDR2 YSYEKL. In DNA form, the CDR3 reads TGCGCCAGCAGCCAAGCTGAAAAACTGTTTTTT. Encoded protein: CASSQAEKLFF.

This clone has a handful of counts. The chain is built from TRBV7-9 and TRBJ1-6; D perhaps matches TRBD1 (6 bases). The CDR3 is made up of 14 amino acids. Germline CDR1 SEHNR, CDR2 FQNEAQ (reference sequence). The V and J ends lost 4 bases and 7 bases respectively, with 11 bases between them. The CDR3 nucleotides read TGTGCCAGCAGCTATGACAGGCGCAATTCACCCCTCCACTTT. Encoded protein: CASSYDRRNSPLHF. Full variable domain (rest looked up from reference TRBV7-9 and TRBJ1-6): DTGVSQNPRHKITKRGQNVTFRCDPISEHNRLYWYRQTLGQGPEFLTYFQNEAQLEKSRLLSDRFSAERPKGSFSTLEIQRTEQGDSAMYLCASSYDRRNSPLHFGNGTRLTVT.

V usage is TRBV6-5 and J usage is TRBJ1-6, with a possible D match to TRBD1 (6 bases). Germline V gene data show CDR1 as MNHEY and CDR2 as SVGAGI. V was cut by 2 bases and J by 8 bases, with 10 bases left in between. The CDR3 is 14 residues long. The CDR3 loop is CASSYQGRDSPLHF. In nucleotides, the CDR3 is TGTGCCAGCAGTTACCAGGGGCGAGATTCACCCCTCCACTTT.

The V call is TRBV2, the J call TRBJ1-3; D is ambiguous. Germline-derived CDR1 and CDR2 are SNHLY and FYNNEI. Between the trimmed V and J ends, which lost 2 bases and 0 bases, there was a span of 5 bases. The CDR3 has 14 residues. CDR3 protein: CASSERFSGNTIYF. DNA of the CDR3: TGTGCCAGCAGTGAAAGATTCTCTGGAAACACCATATATTTT.

CDR3 DNA sequence: TGTGCCAGCAGCTTAAGAGGGACAGCCGGTTTGAACACTGAAGCTTTCTTT. Amino acids: CASSLRGTAGLNTEAFF. V and J are TRBV7-3 and TRBJ1-1; 7 nucleotides align to TRBD1. The trim removed 1 base at V and 0 bases at J, leaving 8 bases unmatched. This CDR3 contains 17 residues. Per the germline V gene, CDR1 is SGHTA and CDR2 is FQGTGA. The full variable domain, its missing parts supplied by reference TRBV7-3 and TRBJ1-1, is GAGVSQTPSNKVTEKGKYVELRCDPISGHTALYWYRQSLGQGPEFLIYFQGTGAADDSGLPNDRFFAVRPEGSVSTLKIQRTERGDSAVYLCASSLRGTAGLNTEAFFGQGTRLTVV.

The rearrangement uses TRBV5-1 and TRBJ2-3, with TRBD1 matching over 7 bases. Germline V gives CDR1 SGHRS, CDR2 YFSETQ. Losses at the gene ends were 0 bases for V and 4 bases for J; bases not matched to a gene: 8. This CDR3 has 16 residues. CDR3 protein: CASSLAVAGGSDTQYF. Here the CDR3 DNA reads TGCGCCAGCAGCTTGGCCGTCGCAGGGGGATCAGATACGCAGTATTTT.

This clone was recorded only once. This chain connects TRBV9 to TRBJ2-1; D ambiguous. The V gene's germline CDR1 is SGDLS and CDR2 YYNGEE. Trimming removed 1 base from V and 8 bases from J, with 7 bases in between. The CDR3 length is 12 residues. The CDR3 is CASSVRADEQFF. CDR3 bases: TGTGCCAGCAGCGTAAGGGCGGATGAGCAGTTCTTC.

The chain has TRBV27 and TRBJ1-2; the match to TRBD1 covers 9 bases. Germline trimming cut 9 bases from V and 8 bases from J; bases unmatched to any gene: 7. Per germline, CDR1 MNHEY and CDR2 SMNVEV (reference sequence). The CDR3 length is 12 residues. CDR3 bases: TGTGCCAGTTCGACAGGGGGGGGCGGCTACACCTTC. Amino acids: CASSTGGGGYTF.

The chain has TRBV7-9 and TRBJ1-2, with unresolved D. Germline assignment: CDR1 SEHNR and CDR2 FQNEAQ (reference sequence). CDR3 length equals 17 residues. The V and J ends lost 5 bases and 1 base respectively, with 20 bases between them. The CDR3 DNA sequence: TGTGCCAGCAGCCCCCCGATACAGACGCCTTTTAACTATGGCTACACCTTC. Amino acid sequence: CASSPPIQTPFNYGYTF.

This rearrangement joins TRBV28 to TRBJ2-2, with 15 bases lining up with TRBD2. The germline V gene has CDR1 MDHEN and CDR2 SYDVKM. V was pared by 4 bases and J by 5 bases, with 8 bases of the junction left unmatched. CDR3 length equals 18 residues. The DNA of the CDR3 is TGTGCCAGCAGTTCCCCGGGACTAGCGGGGGGCCGGACCGGGGAGCTGTTTTTT. Amino acid sequence: CASSSPGLAGGRTGELFF.

The chain has TRBV18 and TRBJ1-1; no clear D. Germline CDR1 is KGHSH and CDR2 is LQKENI. V was shortened by 4 bases and J by 4 bases, with 16 bases between the two germline ends. CDR3 length: 15 amino acids. The CDR3, as DNA: TGTGCCAGCTCACGCGCCAACGGGGTCGGCACTGAAGCTTTCTTT. This encodes CASSRANGVGTEAFF.

J is TRBJ2-5 and V is TRBV5-3, with TRBD1 matching 7 bases. TRBV5-3 is placed among ORFs of uncertain function. J gave up 2 bases and V 0 bases, and 7 bases lay outside the gene matches. The CDR3 has 16 residues. The CDR3 DNA sequence: TGTGCCAGAAGCTTGGATTTTGGGGGACAGCAAGAGACCCAGTACTTC. This translates into CARSLDFGGQQETQYF.

This clone appeared a single time. The gene calls are TRBV9 and TRBJ2-3; 7 positions agree with TRBD2. Germline CDR1 reads SGDLS; CDR2 reads YYNGEE. This CDR3 has 14 amino acids. J gave up 6 bases and V 0 bases, and 4 bases lay outside the gene matches. The CDR3 protein is CASSVGGGWDTQYF. CDR3 coding DNA: TGTGCCAGCAGCGTAGGGGGAGGGTGGGATACGCAGTATTTT.

The chain joins TRBV5-8 to TRBJ2-3; 9 nucleotides match TRBD2. V shed 0 bases and J 3 bases; nucleotides not matched to a gene: 8. The germline V gene encodes CDR1 SGHTS and CDR2 YDEGEE. This CDR3 spans 17 amino acids. The CDR3, as DNA: TGTGCCAGCAGCTTGGGTAGTAGCGGGGGTTTAACAGATACGCAGTATTTT. Its protein is CASSLGSSGGLTDTQYF.

The J gene is TRBJ1-4, the V gene TRBV6-5; 7 bases align to TRBD1. The CDR3 length is 15 residues. The V gene's germline CDR1 is MNHEY and CDR2 SVGAGI. V gave up 0 bases and J gave up 5 bases; unmatched junction bases: 3. The CDR3 bases are TGTGCCAGCAGTTACTCAGACAGGGAGAATGAAAAACTGTTTTTT. Its translation: CASSYSDRENEKLFF.

The V gene is TRBV2, the J gene TRBJ1-2; 10 bases are a match to TRBD1. Germline V gene sequence: CDR1 SNHLY, CDR2 FYNNEI. The CDR3 extends over 15 amino acids. Trimming took 5 bases from V and 6 from J; bases not matched to a gene: 9. The CDR3 bases are TGTGCCAGCAGTCAATGGACAGGGGGAGAGGATGGCTACACCTTC. Translated, it gives CASSQWTGGEDGYTF.

Only one count was recorded for this clone. J is TRBJ1-4 and V is TRBV29-1; TRBD1 agrees at 8 bases. The CDR3 totals 15 residues. CDR1 SQVTM and CDR2 ANQGSEA come from the germline V gene. Germline trimming cut 7 bases from V and 6 bases from J; bases unmatched to any gene: 13. CDR3 in amino acids: CSAPWAGGFYEKLFF. Here the CDR3 DNA reads TGCAGCGCCCCCTGGGCAGGGGGCTTCTATGAAAAACTGTTTTTT.

Points on this clone: One end of the junction is discordant with germline, which a read error may explain. The chain carries TRBV7-7 and TRBJ2-7; TRBD2 aligns across 11 bases. The length of the CDR3 is 15 residues. Germline lookup yields CDR1 SSHAT and CDR2 FNYEAQ (reference sequence). CDR3 nucleotides: TGTGCTAGCAGCTTACTAGCGGGGGCCTCCTACGAGCAGTACTTC. Protein product: CASSLLAGASYEQYF.

The rearrangement uses TRBV7-9 and TRBJ2-5; D tentatively reads TRBD1 or TRBD2 (5 bases each). This CDR3 has 13 residues. Germline V gene data show CDR1 as SEHNR and CDR2 as FQNEAQ (reference sequence). V dropped 5 bases and J dropped 5 bases, with 12 bases sitting between them. The CDR3 here is CASSTSGTETQYF. The CDR3 DNA reads as TGTGCCAGCAGCACCTCAGGGACGGAGACCCAGTACTTC.

This chain connects TRBV6-5 to TRBJ1-6, with 8 positions matching TRBD1. Germline V gives CDR1 MNHEY, CDR2 SVGAGI. The CDR3 totals 14 residues. V trimming: 8 bases; J trimming: 3 bases; junction bases outside the gene matches: 3. DNA of the CDR3: TGTGCCAGCGGTGGACAGGGCTATAATTCACCCCTCCACTTT. Amino acids: CASGGQGYNSPLHF.

V usage is TRBV18 and J usage is TRBJ2-3; TRBD2 matches at 10 bases. Unmatched junction bases numbered 3, after V lost 2 bases and J lost 4 bases. This CDR3 spans 15 amino acids. Per germline, CDR1 KGHSH and CDR2 LQKENI. The CDR3 region is CASSPTSGVADTQYF. The DNA of the CDR3 is TGTGCCAGCTCACCAACTAGCGGGGTGGCAGATACGCAGTATTTT.

The rearrangement uses TRBV4-2 and TRBJ2-2; D might be TRBD1 (6 bases). V shed 4 bases and J shed 0 bases, with 12 bases lying between them. Germline V lookup: CDR1 LGHNA, CDR2 YNFKEQ. The CDR3 has 16 amino acids. In DNA, the CDR3 is TGTGCCAGCAGCCCATCCGGGACAACGAACACCGGGGAGCTGTTTTTT. Translating it yields CASSPSGTTNTGELFF.

This clone was seen a few times. The J gene is TRBJ1-5, the V gene TRBV4-3, with D possibly being TRBD1 (5 bases). V was trimmed by 0 bases and J by 1 base, leaving 16 bases between them. Germline-derived CDR1 and CDR2 are LGHNA and YSLEER. The CDR3 extends over 18 amino acids. CDR3 coding DNA: TGCGCCAGCAGCCAAGATATCCCGGGGACGGGGAGCAATCAGCCCCAGCATTTT. This gives the protein CASSQDIPGTGSNQPQHF.